The 30 T cell receptor beta chains reported below all come from one sample, sequenced in a study of T cell repertoires in aging, cancer and after chemotherapy. TRB rearrangements spanning V, D and J were amplified using mixed TRB-A/B primers. TCRdb analysed the multiplex PCR reads with MiXCR anew, one entry per CDR3 protein. This repertoire shows a few thousand distinct CDR3 sequences, approximately 25% found once; its top ten account for just over 5.5%. Peripheral blood genomic DNA, not sorted cells or RNA, was the template. The sequenced sample consisted of blood. These receptors all come from a human donor with a solid tumor.

This clonotype counts as medium-sized (0.01 to 0.1%). CDR3 coding DNA: TGTGCCTGGGGTTACAGGGGATCCTCTGGAAACACCATATATTTT. Translated: CAWGYRGSSGNTIYF. J is TRBJ1-3 and V is TRBV30; 7 bases agree with TRBD1. Looked up from germline, CDR1 is GTSNPN and CDR2 is SVGIG (reference sequence). This CDR3 has 15 amino acids. The V segment lost 5 bases and the J segment 0 bases; nucleotides outside the gene matches: 7.

This clonotype was seen once. The CDR3: CASSLEYARGSDEQFF. The CDR3 bases are TGCGCCAGCAGCTTGGAGTATGCCAGGGGATCGGACGAGCAGTTCTTC. V usage is TRBV5-1 and J usage is TRBJ2-1, with a weak D call TRBD1 (6 bases). The ends were cut back, 0 bases at V and 10 bases at J, with 20 bases in the middle. Germline V gene lookup returns CDR1 SGHRS and CDR2 YFSETQ. The CDR3 is made up of 16 amino acids.

In its sample, this clonotype is large (0.1 to 1%). The CDR3 DNA reads TGTGCCAGTAGTATAACGGGGAGCTCTGGGGCCAACGTCCTGACTTTC. Its translation: CASSITGSSGANVLTF. The V and J genes are TRBV19 and TRBJ2-6, with D tentatively TRBD2 (5 bases). Germline CDR1 reads LNHDA; CDR2 reads SQIVND (reference sequence). This CDR3 has 16 amino acids. The V gene lost 2 bases and the J gene lost 0 bases, with 8 bases spanning the gap. The full variable domain, with the rest looked up from reference TRBV19 and TRBJ2-6, is DGGITQSPKYLFRKEGQNVTLSCEQNLNHDAMYWYRQDPGQGLRLIYYSQIVNDFQKGDIAEGYSVSREKKESFPLTVTSAQKNPTAFYLCASSITGSSGANVLTFGAGSRLTVL.

By sample share, this clonotype is medium-sized. The chain links TRBV6-2 or TRBV6-3 to TRBJ2-5, with D tentatively TRBD2 (5 bases). Germline CDR1 and CDR2: MNHEY and SVGEGT. With 8 bases removed from V and 2 bases from J, the gap between germline ends came to 18 bases. This CDR3 contains 15 residues. The CDR3 DNA reads TGTGCCAGCCGACCTTGGACTGGACGACAAGAGACCCAGTACTTC. Translated, it gives CASRPWTGRQETQYF.

By its share, this clonotype is medium-sized (0.01 to 0.1%). V usage is TRBV6-5 and J usage is TRBJ1-1; D is uncertain. The germline V gene has CDR1 MNHEY and CDR2 SVGAGI. Trimming shortened V by 3 bases and J by 0 bases, and 8 bases separated the two germline ends. The CDR3 length is 14 residues. In DNA form, the CDR3 reads TGTGCCAGCAGTTATAGGGAGATGAACACTGAAGCTTTCTTT. This sequence encodes CASSYREMNTEAFF.

This clonotype is labeled as large (0.1 to 1%). V is TRBV6-5 and J is TRBJ2-7; TRBD1 aligns across 9 bases. Germline CDR1 reads MNHEY; CDR2 reads SVGAGI. This CDR3 comprises 13 residues. The V segment lost 6 bases and the J segment 5 bases; nucleotides outside the gene matches: 5. The CDR3 protein is CASRRDRENEQYF. As DNA, the CDR3 is TGTGCCAGCAGACGGGACAGGGAAAACGAGCAGTACTTC.

This clonotype was recorded once. This may stem from a read error, because a much larger clone lies one nucleotide away. V is TRBV6-4 and J is TRBJ1-5, with TRBD1 matching over 10 bases. Germline lookup yields CDR1 MRHNA and CDR2 SNTAGT. The CDR3 is 13 residues long. This CDR3 is CATGQGDNQTQHF. Here the CDR3 DNA reads TGTGCCACCGGACAGGGGGATAATCAGACCCAGCATTTT.

This chain uses TRBV20-1 with TRBJ2-2; D unclear. CDR3 length equals 15 residues. Germline CDR1 DFQATT, CDR2 SNEGSKA (reference sequence). Trimming left V 0 bases short and J 4 bases short, with 12 bases between. The CDR3 is CSAREGFGSTGELFF. The CDR3 coding sequence is TGCAGTGCTAGAGAAGGATTTGGCAGCACCGGGGAGCTGTTTTTT.

The chain carries TRBV6-1 and TRBJ1-6, with D maybe TRBD1 (5 bases). The germline V gene has CDR1 MNHNS and CDR2 SASEGT. The V end was cut by 3 bases, the J end by 10 bases, with 13 bases between. This CDR3 is 14 amino acids long. The DNA of the CDR3 is TGTGCCAGCAGTGATGGGGCAGAAGGATCACCCCTCCACTTT. Its translation is CASSDGAEGSPLHF.

A remark on this clonotype: A read error may be the cause here, since a much bigger clone is one base away. The CDR3 sequence: CAASRGGTGNYGYTF. The CDR3 nucleotides read TGTGCCGCCAGCAGAGGGGGGACAGGGAACTATGGCTACACCTTC. This chain links TRBV15 with TRBJ1-2; TRBD1 matches at 9 bases. The CDR3 contains 15 residues. Germline V lookup: CDR1 LNHNV, CDR2 YYDKDF (reference sequence).

This clonotype is medium-sized. The chain couples TRBV19 to TRBJ1-6; D unclear. The CDR3 extends over 17 amino acids. Trimming pared 6 bases from V and 7 bases from J, leaving 22 bases between. Germline lookup yields CDR1 LNHDA and CDR2 SQIVND (reference sequence). The CDR3 sequence: CASRSRGVLRANSPLHF. The CDR3 DNA follows: TGTGCCAGTAGGAGCCGTGGGGTGCTGAGGGCCAATTCACCCCTCCACTTT.

The count of this clonotype is one. A much larger clone lies a single base off, so this may be a read error. This chain connects TRBV5-6 to TRBJ1-2; 9 bases are a match to TRBD1. CDR1 and CDR2 from the germline V gene are SGHDT and YYEEEE. There are 14 residues in the CDR3. CDR3 protein: CAGSPTGGGYGYTF. As DNA, the CDR3 is TGTGCCGGCAGCCCGACAGGGGGAGGCTATGGCTACACCTTC.

This clonotype is medium-sized within its sample. The rearrangement uses TRBV6-5 and TRBJ2-5, with D unresolved. V gave up 2 bases and J gave up 2 bases, with 9 bases separating them. Germline V CDR1 and CDR2: MNHEY, SVGAGI. The CDR3 has 14 residues. The CDR3 DNA is TGTGCCAGCAGTTACGTAGGGCTGCAAGAGACCCAGTACTTC. Amino acids: CASSYVGLQETQYF.

This clonotype has a handful of counts. The CDR3 bases are TGTGCCAGCAGCTCCGGACAGAAAGTGACCCAGTACTTC. This translates into CASSSGQKVTQYF. The V call is TRBV7-9, the J call TRBJ2-5; TRBD1 might be the D (6 bases). The V and J ends lost 4 bases and 7 bases respectively, with 13 bases between them. The CDR3 sequence is 13 residues long. CDR1 SEHNR and CDR2 FQNEAQ come from the germline V gene (reference sequence).

By its share, this clonotype is medium-sized. The chain joins TRBV18 to TRBJ2-7, with 7 nucleotides matching TRBD1. V was pared by 1 base and J by 5 bases, with 8 bases of the junction left unmatched. The length of the CDR3 is 15 residues. Germline CDR1 reads KGHSH; CDR2 reads LQKENI. CDR3 DNA: TGTGCCAGCTCACCACTAACAGGGGCTACCCACGAGCAGTACTTC. It codes for CASSPLTGATHEQYF.

The rearrangement links TRBV2 to TRBJ2-7; the D gene is possibly TRBD2 (5 bases). Germline assignment: CDR1 SNHLY and CDR2 FYNNEI. CDR3 length: 13 amino acids. V was trimmed by 8 bases and J by 7 bases, leaving 18 bases between them. The CDR3 bases are TGTGCCAGCTCATACGGAGTTTCGGGAGAGCAGTACGTC. Its protein is CASSYGVSGEQYV.

The rearrangement uses TRBV6-2 or TRBV6-3 and TRBJ2-1, with 10 nucleotides matching TRBD2. After removal of 4 bases from V and 3 bases from J, the junction contained 3 bases not matched to a gene. Germline loops: CDR1 MNHEY, CDR2 SVGEGT. CDR3 length equals 15 residues. The CDR3 DNA sequence: TGTGCCAGCAGTTTTACTAGCGGGGACTACAATGAGCAGTTCTTC. This encodes CASSFTSGDYNEQFF.

Within the sample, this clonotype is medium-sized. The chain has TRBV5-6 and TRBJ2-7; weak D call: TRBD1 (6 bases). V was pared by 0 bases and J by 3 bases, with 22 bases between. Per the germline V gene, CDR1 is SGHDT and CDR2 is YYEEEE. The length of the CDR3 is 18 residues. Here the CDR3 reads CASSLARGPPGELYEQYF. The CDR3 coding sequence is TGTGCCAGCAGCTTGGCCAGGGGACCCCCCGGGGAACTCTACGAGCAGTACTTC.

This clonotype is labeled medium-sized. The chain employs TRBV7-6 and TRBJ2-2; a weak D match, TRBD1 (6 bases). The CDR3 runs 13 residues. Trimming removed 1 base from V and 7 bases from J, with 7 bases in between. Germline assignment: CDR1 SGHVS and CDR2 FNYEAQ. The CDR3 DNA reads TGTGCCAGCAGCTTAGGGGACATCGGGGAGCTGTTTTTT. Translation: CASSLGDIGELFF.

The gene calls are TRBV10-3 and TRBJ2-2; D might be TRBD1 (6 bases). Germline assignment: CDR1 ENHRY and CDR2 SYGVKD. Trimming left V 4 bases short and J 7 bases short, with 13 bases between. This CDR3 is 14 amino acids long. The CDR3 nucleotides read TGTGCCATCAGTGGTCTGGGGGCGGGCGGGGAGCTGTTTTTT. This translates into CAISGLGAGGELFF.

This clonotype qualifies as medium-sized. The rearrangement links TRBV27 to TRBJ2-5, with a tentative D call TRBD1 (6 bases). Germline V lookup: CDR1 MNHEY, CDR2 SMNVEV (reference sequence). The CDR3 spans 13 residues. The V gene lost 3 bases and the J gene lost 6 bases, with 11 bases spanning the gap. The CDR3 bases are TGTGCCAGCAGTTTGGTGGGGGCCAAGACCCAGTACTTC. Amino acids: CASSLVGAKTQYF.

Relative to its sample, this clonotype is medium-sized. J is TRBJ1-4 and V is TRBV19; D not certain. CDR1 LNHDA and CDR2 SQIVND come from the germline V gene (reference sequence). The ends were cut back, 5 bases at V and 1 base at J, with 8 bases in the middle. CDR3 length: 14 amino acids. The CDR3 region is CASSDWGTNEKLFF. The CDR3 coding sequence is TGTGCCAGTAGTGACTGGGGAACTAATGAAAAACTGTTTTTT.

By frequency in the sample, this clonotype is medium-sized. This chain links TRBV6-5 with TRBJ1-5; perhaps TRBD1 as D (5 bases). Trimming pared 6 bases from V and 2 bases from J, leaving 8 bases between. The CDR3 covers 13 residues. Germline V gene data show CDR1 as MNHEY and CDR2 as SVGAGI. The CDR3 nucleotides read TGTGCCAGCAGGCGGGGGGGCAATCAGCCCCAGCATTTT. This sequence encodes CASRRGGNQPQHF.

On this clonotype itself: The DNA is left out, because the CDR3 cannot be placed on it with certainty; the CDR3 is given as TCRdb lists it. The chain links TRBV11-1 to TRBJ2-3; whether TRBD1, the table's D call, matches the DNA was not checked. From germline, CDR1 is SGHAT and CDR2 FQDESV (reference sequence). Inclusive of both ends, the CDR3 amounts to 24 amino acids. The CDR3 is CASTGHPSGANVLTFGAGTDTQYF.

The chain joins TRBV27 to TRBJ1-2; the match to TRBD1 covers 11 bases. V shed 10 bases, J shed 1 base, and the junction held 11 bases outside the gene matches. The length of the CDR3 is 16 residues. Germline CDR1 is MNHEY and CDR2 is SMNVEV (reference sequence). The CDR3 nucleotides read TGTGCCATCCCAGGACAGGGGGCGTCGGGTAACTATGGCTACACCTTC. This sequence encodes CAIPGQGASGNYGYTF.

V and J are TRBV6-6 and TRBJ2-7, with a possible D match to TRBD1 (6 bases). CDR3 size: 16 residues. Looked up from germline, CDR1 is MNHNY and CDR2 is SVGAGI (reference sequence). The V gene lost 6 bases and the J gene lost 1 base, with 19 bases spanning the gap. CDR3 residues: CASSRPTGTSSYEQYF. As DNA, the CDR3 is TGTGCCAGCAGCCGCCCGACCGGGACAAGTTCCTACGAGCAGTACTTC.

The chain combines TRBV7-2 with TRBJ1-2, with a tentative D call TRBD1 (6 bases). The CDR3 is made up of 15 amino acids. V shed 1 base and J shed 8 bases, with 17 bases lying between them. Germline V gene data show CDR1 as SGHTA and CDR2 as FQGNSA. CDR3 sequence reads: CASSLVGARGLGYTF. DNA for the CDR3: TGTGCCAGCAGCTTAGTAGGGGCCAGGGGTCTCGGCTACACCTTC.

J is TRBJ2-2 and V is TRBV25-1, with 7 bases fitting TRBD1. Per the germline V gene, CDR1 is MGHDK and CDR2 is SYGVNS. V shed 5 bases and J 5 bases; nucleotides not matched to a gene: 8. CDR3 length: 15 amino acids. CDR3 in DNA: TGTGCCAGCAGTACAGGGGTTGAATGGACCGGGGAGCTGTTTTTT. As protein: CASSTGVEWTGELFF.

This clonotype is judged medium-sized. The chain employs TRBV12-3 or TRBV12-4 and TRBJ2-7; D not resolved. The length of the CDR3 is 14 residues. Trimming cost V 3 bases and J 9 bases, with 18 bases left between them. CDR3 amino acids: CASSFSLGSAPQYF. CDR3 DNA: TGTGCCAGCAGTTTTAGTTTGGGGTCGGCTCCGCAGTACTTC.

In its sample, this clonotype ranks as medium-sized (0.01 to 0.1%). This chain connects TRBV6-1 to TRBJ1-4; 12 bases map to TRBD1. V lost 1 base, J lost 8 bases, and 5 bases stayed unmatched. This CDR3 is built from 16 residues. The V gene's germline CDR1 is MNHNS and CDR2 SASEGT. The CDR3 DNA sequence: TGTGCCAGCAGTGAAGGAGACGGGACAGGGGGCGAAAAACTGTTTTTT. This gives the protein CASSEGDGTGGEKLFF.